These 15 T cell receptor beta chains share one sample of origin, sequenced in a study of T-cell reconstitution after alpha-beta-depleted transplantation in children. Unique molecular identifiers were used in preparing the TCRbeta library. TCRdb reprocessed the PCR reads via MiXCR and lists one record per CDR3 protein. The sample shows about 470,000 distinct CDR3 sequences, approximately 41% of them seen only once. Sequencing was performed on PBMCs, taken before TCRalphabeta/CD19-depleted stem cell transplant. These receptors were taken from a girl aged 2 to 9 with aplastic anemia, due to receive a stem cell transplant.

The rearrangement joins TRBV27 to TRBJ2-5, with TRBD2 matching over 10 bases. This CDR3 has 14 residues. Per germline, CDR1 MNHEY and CDR2 SMNVEV (reference sequence). Trimming cost V 5 bases and J 5 bases; bases outside gene matches: 5. CDR3 residues: CASSIAGGDETQYF. CDR3 nucleotide sequence: TGTGCCAGCAGTATAGCGGGAGGTGACGAGACCCAGTACTTC.

The rearrangement joins TRBV2 to TRBJ2-7, with a possible D match to TRBD2 (5 bases). V lost 0 bases and J 3 bases, leaving 15 bases between the germline ends. Germline V gene data show CDR1 as SNHLY and CDR2 as FYNNEI. The CDR3 extends over 16 amino acids. CDR3: CASSEASGSGYYEQYF. DNA for the CDR3: TGTGCCAGCAGTGAAGCCTCTGGGAGCGGATACTACGAGCAGTACTTC. Full variable domain (remainder filled in from reference TRBV2 and TRBJ2-7): EPEVTQTPSHQVTQMGQEVILRCVPISNHLYFYWYRQILGQKVEFLVSFYNNEISEKSEIFDDQFSVERPDGSNFTLKIRSTKLEDSAMYFCASSEASGSGYYEQYFGPGTRLTVT.

The V gene is TRBV7-2, the J gene TRBJ2-5, with TRBD1 as a possible D gene (6 bases). The V and J ends lost 1 base and 3 bases respectively, with 15 bases between them. The CDR3 is made up of 16 amino acids. Germline CDR1 and CDR2: SGHTA and FQGNSA. Written as DNA, the CDR3 is TGTGCCAGCAGCTTAGTCGACAGGTCCCGGGAAGAGACCCAGTACTTC. Translated, it gives CASSLVDRSREETQYF.

A few counts support this clonotype. The V gene is TRBV7-2, the J gene TRBJ1-1; D unresolved. From germline, CDR1 is SGHTA and CDR2 FQGNSA. The CDR3 is 15 residues long. V lost 1 base, J lost 5 bases, and 14 bases lay in between. DNA for the CDR3: TGTGCCAGCAGCTTAGATATGGGGTTGGGGACTGAAGCTTTCTTT. Encoded protein: CASSLDMGLGTEAFF. Based on the CDR3 plus reference TRBV7-2 and TRBJ1-1, the full variable domain is GAGVSQSPSNKVTEKGKDVELRCDPISGHTALYWYRQSLGQGLEFLIYFQGNSAPDKSGLPSDRFSAERTGGSVSTLTIQRTQQEDSAVYLCASSLDMGLGTEAFFGQGTRLTVV.

The V and J genes are TRBV9 and TRBJ1-3, with 7 positions matching TRBD1. Germline values: CDR1 SGDLS, CDR2 YYNGEE. The CDR3 contains 16 residues. The V segment lost 4 bases and the J segment 1 base; nucleotides outside the gene matches: 8. Here the CDR3 DNA reads TGTGCCAGCAGCACAGGGGCCCGGCTGTCTGGAAACACCATATATTTT. Translated, it gives CASSTGARLSGNTIYF.

Concerning this clonotype itself: A much larger clone lies a single base off, so this may be a read error. The rearrangement links TRBV20-1 to TRBJ2-7; 13 bases map to TRBD2. The V segment lost 3 bases and the J segment 0 bases; nucleotides outside the gene matches: 2. CDR1 is DFQATT, CDR2 SNEGSKA, per germline (reference sequence). The CDR3 covers 15 residues. CDR3 protein: CSARGTSGNSYEQYF. CDR3 bases: TGCAGTGCTAGGGGGACTAGCGGGAACTCCTACGAGCAGTACTTC.

The V and J genes are TRBV15 and TRBJ2-7; TRBD1 is a possible D gene (6 bases). This CDR3 has 13 amino acids. Germline V gene lookup returns CDR1 LNHNV and CDR2 YYDKDF (reference sequence). The V end was cut by 1 base, the J end by 3 bases, with 7 bases between. Written as DNA, the CDR3 is TGTGCCACCAGCAGAGCCAGGGGCTACGAGCAGTACTTC. It translates to CATSRARGYEQYF.

The chain joins TRBV20-1 to TRBJ2-3; no firm D call. V lost 6 bases and J lost 4, with 11 bases in between. The CDR3 length is 12 residues. Germline CDR1 is DFQATT and CDR2 is SNEGSKA (reference sequence). The DNA of the CDR3 is TGCAGTGCCCCCCAGGTGTCAGATACGCAGTATTTT. Amino acids: CSAPQVSDTQYF.

The table lists this clonotype with a few counts. The V and J genes are TRBV20-1 and TRBJ1-4; D is possibly TRBD1 (6 bases). Germline-derived CDR1 and CDR2 are DFQATT and SNEGSKA (reference sequence). The CDR3 length is 12 residues. Trimming took off 6 bases at V and 8 bases at J, with 13 bases between the two ends. The CDR3 region has the DNA TGCAGTGCACCGGGGGGGGCCGAAAAACTGTTTTTT. Its protein is CSAPGGAEKLFF.

This clonotype was observed a few times. V usage is TRBV5-1 and J usage is TRBJ2-5; no firm D call. The CDR3 runs 14 residues. Germline lookup yields CDR1 SGHRS and CDR2 YFSETQ. The V and J ends lost 0 bases and 4 bases respectively, with 10 bases between them. The CDR3 protein is CASSLGARSETQYF. The DNA of the CDR3 is TGCGCCAGCAGCTTGGGGGCGAGGTCAGAGACCCAGTACTTC.

The rearrangement uses TRBV5-1 and TRBJ2-5, with 11 bases matching TRBD1. The CDR3 extends over 16 amino acids. J was trimmed by 1 base and V by 0 bases; bases with no gene match: 2. Germline V gene sequence: CDR1 SGHRS, CDR2 YFSETQ. The CDR3 DNA reads TGCGCCAGCAGCTTGGGGGGACAGGGGGTCCAAGAGACCCAGTACTTC. This translates into CASSLGGQGVQETQYF.

The CDR3, as DNA: TGTGCCAGCAGCCCCCCGGGACTGTACACTGAAGCTTTCTTT. Translated: CASSPPGLYTEAFF. The chain combines TRBV7-9 with TRBJ1-1; TRBD1 might be the D (5 bases). Germline assignment: CDR1 SEHNR and CDR2 FQNEAQ (reference sequence). V was clipped by 5 bases and J by 3 bases, with 13 bases between them. This CDR3 is built from 14 residues.

This clonotype occurred a few times. The CDR3 region is CASSFLAGAQETQYF. In DNA, the CDR3 is TGTGCCAGCAGCTTTTTAGCGGGGGCCCAAGAGACCCAGTACTTC. V gene TRBV7-6 combines with J gene TRBJ2-5; TRBD2 agrees at 9 bases. The junction had 3 bases not matched to a gene; V was cut back by 3 bases and J by 1 base. This CDR3 is built from 15 residues. Germline V gene lookup returns CDR1 SGHVS and CDR2 FNYEAQ.

V and J are TRBV28 and TRBJ2-1; TRBD2 aligns across 8 bases. The J segment lost 8 bases and the V segment lost 0 bases, leaving 6 bases of the junction unmatched. The CDR3 sequence is 15 residues long. Per germline, CDR1 MDHEN and CDR2 SYDVKM. The CDR3 protein is CASSLWGLGVDEQFF. The CDR3, as DNA: TGTGCCAGCAGTTTATGGGGACTAGGGGTCGATGAGCAGTTCTTC.

The chain has TRBV25-1 and TRBJ2-5, with D possibly matching TRBD1 (5 bases). Germline V gene data show CDR1 as MGHDK and CDR2 as SYGVNS. This CDR3 comprises 14 residues. V shed 5 bases and J shed 5 bases, with 15 bases lying between them. The CDR3 DNA sequence: TGTGCCAGCAGTCTCAGGGTTGAGATGGAGACCCAGTACTTC. Encoded protein: CASSLRVEMETQYF.